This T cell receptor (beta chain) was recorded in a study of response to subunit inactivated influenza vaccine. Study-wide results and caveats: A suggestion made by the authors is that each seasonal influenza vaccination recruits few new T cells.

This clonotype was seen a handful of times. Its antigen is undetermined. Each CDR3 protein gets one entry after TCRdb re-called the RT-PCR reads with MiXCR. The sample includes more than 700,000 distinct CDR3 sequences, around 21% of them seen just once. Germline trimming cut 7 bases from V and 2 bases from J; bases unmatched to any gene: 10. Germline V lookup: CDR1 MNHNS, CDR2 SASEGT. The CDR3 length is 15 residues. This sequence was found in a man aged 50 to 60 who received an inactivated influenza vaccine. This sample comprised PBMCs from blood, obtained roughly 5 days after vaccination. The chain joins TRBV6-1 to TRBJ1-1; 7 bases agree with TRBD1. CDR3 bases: TGTGCCAGCATTCCCCACCGACAGGGAAACACTGAAGCTTTCTTT. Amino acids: CASIPHRQGNTEAFF.